This passage covers 17 T cell receptor beta chains from one sample sequenced in a study of long-term antiretroviral therapy in people with HIV. Runs used v3.0 of the immunoSEQ assay and were done at survey level. Profiled with immunoSEQ multiplex PCR; TCRdb holds only in-frame clones, not every one. The sample has roughly 28,000 clones, roughly nine tenths seen once; the top ten hold approximately 3.9%. This specimen was unsorted PBMCs, taken 3.1 years after starting antiretroviral therapy. The receptors originated from a man aged 18 to 30 with HIV.

This rearrangement joins TRBV2 to TRBJ2-1, with 13 positions matching TRBD2. Germline V lookup: CDR1 SNHLY, CDR2 FYNNEI. The CDR3 sequence is 15 residues long. V lost 6 bases and J lost 8; bases outside the gene matches: 7. This chain's CDR3 is CASRGLAGVFDEQFF. DNA for the CDR3: TGTGCCAGCAGAGGACTAGCGGGGGTTTTCGATGAGCAGTTCTTC.

V usage is TRBV23-1 and J usage is TRBJ2-6; D uncertain. TRBV23-1 is reported as an ORF; its role is uncertain. There are 17 residues in the CDR3. V dropped 6 bases and J dropped 0 bases, with 15 bases sitting between them. CDR3 sequence: CASSQTPTGSGANVLTF. The CDR3 DNA reads TGCGCCAGCAGCCAGACCCCGACTGGCTCTGGGGCCAACGTCCTGACTTTC.

This clone was recorded once. V is TRBV19 and J is TRBJ1-5; D call uncertain. V lost 5 bases to trimming and J lost 4 bases, with 6 bases between them. CDR3 length: 12 amino acids. Germline-derived CDR1 and CDR2 are LNHDA and SQIVND (reference sequence). DNA of the CDR3: TGTGCCAGTAGTTTTACTAATCAGCCCCAGCATTTT. Protein: CASSFTNQPQHF.

This clone was counted a few times. The chain has TRBV7-8 and TRBJ2-7; D ambiguous. Germline loops: CDR1 SGHVS, CDR2 FQNEAQ. The germline V and J ends were trimmed by 4 bases and 5 bases, with 0 bases remaining between them. The CDR3 runs 9 residues. CDR3 sequence: CASSYEQYF. The CDR3 DNA follows: TGTGCCAGCAGCTACGAGCAGTACTTC.

CDR3 nucleotides: TGCGCCAGCAGCCTTGGTATTTTCCGTCTGCAGATGAACACTGAAGCTTTCTTT. Translating it yields CASSLGIFRLQMNTEAFF. V and J are TRBV5-1 and TRBJ1-1; D not resolved. CDR3 size: 18 residues. Per germline, CDR1 SGHRS and CDR2 YFSETQ. V dropped 4 bases and J dropped 0 bases, with 22 bases sitting between them.

This clone occurred once. This chain links TRBV9 with TRBJ2-2; a weak D match, TRBD2 (6 bases). The CDR3 totals 13 residues. Looked up from germline, CDR1 is SGDLS and CDR2 is YYNGEE. Trimming left V 7 bases short and J 0 bases short, with 7 bases between. The CDR3 sequence: CASGTSNTGELFF. For the CDR3, the DNA is TGTGCCAGCGGGACTTCGAACACCGGGGAGCTGTTTTTT.

The V call is TRBV30, the J call TRBJ1-2; 8 nucleotides agree with TRBD1. This CDR3 region has 12 residues. Germline assignment: CDR1 GTSNPN and CDR2 SVGIG (reference sequence). Germline trimming cut 8 bases from V and 5 bases from J; bases unmatched to any gene: 7. Here the CDR3 reads CAGMGQAYGYTF. In DNA form, the CDR3 reads TGTGCCGGTATGGGACAGGCTTATGGCTACACCTTC.

The V call is TRBV6-4, the J call TRBJ1-5, with D perhaps TRBD1 (5 bases). V was pared by 1 base and J by 6 bases, with 10 bases between. Germline CDR1 is MRHNA and CDR2 is SNTAGT. This CDR3 is built from 14 residues. The CDR3 DNA reads as TGTGCCAGCAGTGACTGGGACGGGGTTCAGCCCCAGCATTTT. It specifies CASSDWDGVQPQHF.

This chain links TRBV6-6 with TRBJ1-1; D not resolved. Trimming took 10 bases from V and 2 from J, leaving 11 bases between them. The germline CDR1 and CDR2 sequences are MNHNY and SVGAGI (reference sequence). CDR3 size: 12 residues. Written as DNA, the CDR3 is TGTGCCACCCTGGCGGCTAACACTGAAGCTTTCTTT. This translates into CATLAANTEAFF.

The chain carries TRBV15 and TRBJ2-1; 8 bases line up with TRBD2. V shed 8 bases and J 8 bases; nucleotides not matched to a gene: 14. Per the germline V gene, CDR1 is LNHNV and CDR2 is YYDKDF (reference sequence). This CDR3 has 15 residues. The CDR3 loop reads CATSSGQRENDEQFF. DNA for the CDR3: TGTGCCACCTCCTCAGGGCAGCGGGAGAATGATGAGCAGTTCTTC.

This chain joins TRBV29-1 and TRBJ2-7, with 7 bases lining up with TRBD1. V shed 6 bases, J shed 5 bases, and the junction held 1 base outside the gene matches. CDR3 length: 10 amino acids. From germline, CDR1 is SQVTM and CDR2 ANQGSEA. The CDR3 DNA sequence: TGCAGCGTGCAGGGGGACGAGCAGTACTTC. Protein product: CSVQGDEQYF.

V is TRBV7-6 and J is TRBJ2-3; D is unresolved. The CDR3 runs 11 residues. Looked up from germline, CDR1 is SGHVS and CDR2 is FNYEAQ. V was clipped by 5 bases and J by 6 bases, with 6 bases between them. CDR3 sequence: CASSTQDTQYF. CDR3 bases: TGTGCCAGCAGCACGCAGGATACGCAGTATTTT.

This chain links TRBV2 with TRBJ1-2, with 8 bases lining up with TRBD1. Unmatched junction bases numbered 12, after V lost 5 bases and J lost 7 bases. The CDR3 runs to 15 residues. Germline CDR1 and CDR2: SNHLY and FYNNEI. CDR3 nucleotide sequence: TGTGCCAGCAGTTTGAAGGGCAGGGGGCTACGTGGCTACACCTTC. Translated, it gives CASSLKGRGLRGYTF.

The chain recombines TRBV9 with TRBJ1-3; D unresolved. Germline values: CDR1 SGDLS, CDR2 YYNGEE. CDR3 length equals 13 residues. Trimming shortened V by 4 bases and J by 9 bases, and 14 bases separated the two germline ends. CDR3 region: CASSLEGGSTIYF. The CDR3 DNA is TGTGCCAGCAGCCTGGAGGGTGGGAGCACCATATATTTT.

V usage is TRBV13 and J usage is TRBJ2-1, with D unresolved. The CDR3 extends over 12 amino acids. The germline V gene encodes CDR1 PRHDT and CDR2 FYEKMQ (reference sequence). V was clipped by 0 bases and J by 12 bases, with 9 bases between them. The CDR3 spells CASSLGTLGQFF. The CDR3, as DNA: TGTGCCAGCAGCTTAGGGACTTTAGGGCAGTTCTTC.

The chain employs TRBV6-6 and TRBJ2-7; either TRBD1 or TRBD2 may fit D (5 bases each). The CDR3 contains 13 residues. Germline V CDR1 and CDR2: MNHNY, SVGAGI (reference sequence). Trimming pared 8 bases from V and 4 bases from J, leaving 15 bases between. As DNA, the CDR3 is TGTGCCAGCCGGGGCGCAACTTCTTACGAGCAGTACTTC. Protein product: CASRGATSYEQYF.

The chain links TRBV6-5 to TRBJ2-1, with 8 positions matching TRBD2. This CDR3 is 15 amino acids long. Germline loops: CDR1 MNHEY, CDR2 SVGAGI. With V trimmed by 7 bases and J by 3 bases, 8 bases remained unmatched. Here the CDR3 DNA reads TGTGCCAGCAAGGCGGGTAGCGGGGACTACAATGAGCAGTTCTTC. It is translated as CASKAGSGDYNEQFF.